The present entry profiles one T cell receptor beta chain with its context. Antigen specificity is unknown. This table comes from immunoSEQ multiplex PCR, and its TCRdb copy is limited to in-frame clones, with some not included. The sample contains around 3,900 clones, 78% of which appear only once. The sample originates from a study of PD-1 blockade in classical Hodgkin lymphoma. Study-level findings and limits: CD4+ TCR diversity climbed significantly by C4D1, unlike CD8+ TCR diversity.

Autologous stem cell transplantation was followed by relapse in every patient, and brentuximab vedotin exposure varied. Negative magnetic selection isolated CD4+ T cells from thawed PBMCs. After removal of 5 bases from V and 2 bases from J, the junction contained 1 base not matched to a gene. This CDR3 has 14 amino acids. CDR1 SGHKS and CDR2 YYEKEE come from the germline V gene (reference sequence). The V and J genes are TRBV5-5 and TRBJ2-2; 9 nucleotides agree with TRBD2. The sequence came from a human donor with classical Hodgkin lymphoma. Material: CD4+ T cells from blood, obtained at baseline. CDR3 in DNA: TGTGCCAGCAGGACTAGCGGTAACACCGGGGAGCTGTTTTTT. As protein: CASRTSGNTGELFF. The variable domain in full, completed from reference TRBV5-5 and TRBJ2-2, reads DAGVTQSPTHLIKTRGQQVTLRCSPISGHKSVSWYQQVLGQGPQFIFQYYEKEERGRGNFPDRFSARQFPNYSSELNVNALLLGDSALYLCASRTSGNTGELFFGEGSRLTVL.